This T cell receptor (beta chain) was documented in a study of post-analysis software for immune sequencing data. Study-wide context: Disease courses included relapsing-remitting, secondary progressive and progressive-relapsing multiple sclerosis.

cDNA libraries of TCR beta carried unique molecular identifiers. T cells numbering roughly 0.9 to 10 million yielded cDNA molecules that totaled roughly 500,000. Each CDR3 protein gets one entry after TCRdb re-called the PCR reads with MiXCR. The sample has 750,000 to 950,000 distinct CDR3 sequences; just over 45% are singletons. Study-wide results and caveats: Elevated frequency relative to controls characterized a handful of TRBV segments in patients, TRBV5-6, TRBV5-1 and TRBV20-1 among them. The study found significantly lower normalized Chao1 diversity in multiple sclerosis patients than in controls. Pronounced co-clustering by F measure was evident among identically batched samples.

The CDR3 is made up of 18 amino acids. Trimming left V 3 bases short and J 0 bases short, with 21 bases between. CDR1 DFQATT and CDR2 SNEGSKA come from the germline V gene (reference sequence). To note about this clonotype: Its specificity is not known.

What was sequenced was blood. The receptor was isolated from a girl aged 10 to 17 with multiple sclerosis. The genes are TRBV20-1 and TRBJ2-1, with a possible D match to TRBD1 (5 bases). Here the CDR3 DNA reads TGCAGTGCTAGGGATGGAAGGGGTCCGTTCAGCTCCTACAATGAGCAGTTCTTC. Encoded protein: CSARDGRGPFSSYNEQFF.